The 12 T cell receptor beta chains listed next were all sequenced from one sample in a study of T cell clonality in common variable immunodeficiency. Assay: immunoSEQ multiplex PCR; the TCRdb copy retains only in-frame clones and omits some. The sample is made up of tens of thousands of clones, none counted only once. Specimen: peripheral blood mononuclear cells. Every receptor here comes from a person aged 18 to 75 in good health.

This clone has more than one count but fewer than ten. The read terminates 3 residues ahead of where the CDR3 ends, so the germline J gene completes it. The chain employs TRBV7-6 and TRBJ1-2, with D possibly being TRBD1 (5 bases). CDR1 and CDR2 (germline): SGHVS, FNYEAQ. The CDR3 has 13 residues. With 5 bases removed from V and 6 bases from J, the gap between germline ends came to 13 bases. The CDR3 DNA, read in part, is TGTGCCAGCAGCCTCGTCCAGGGTGATGGC. Translating gives CASSLVQGDG. The whole CDR3 is CASSLVQGDGYTF.

This clone was counted many times. Read coverage stops 3 residues before the CDR3 terminus; the germline J gene supplies the remainder. The chain uses TRBV30 and TRBJ2-1; D is perhaps TRBD2 (5 bases). The CDR3 consists of 13 residues. V lost 0 bases to trimming and J lost 5 bases, with 8 bases between them. Germline V gene sequence: CDR1 GTSNPN, CDR2 SVGIG (reference sequence). CDR3 residues: CAWSVDGDNEQFF. The DNA read from the CDR3 is TGTGCCTGGAGTGTCGACGGGGACAATGAG.

This clone was detected many times. The missing CDR3 end, 3 residues past where the read stops, is filled in from the germline J gene. The chain combines TRBV5-1 with TRBJ2-7, with D tentatively TRBD2 (6 bases). Trimming left V 4 bases short and J 3 bases short, with 11 bases between. CDR3 length equals 13 residues. Germline V gene lookup returns CDR1 SGHRS and CDR2 YFSETQ. The CDR3 sequence: CASSVGTFYEQYF. The CDR3 DNA, read in part, is TGCGCCAGCAGCGTCGGGACTTTCTACGAG.

There are a few counts of this clone. A far larger clone is one nucleotide away, so this likely arose from a read error. With the read ending 3 residues before the CDR3 end, the germline J gene is used to fill in that end. This chain connects TRBV30 to TRBJ1-2; possibly TRBD1 for D (5 bases). The CDR3 spans 13 residues. CDR1 is GTSNPN and CDR2 is SVGIG in the germline V gene (reference sequence). The CDR3 reads CPWTGGSNYGYTF. The DNA read from the CDR3 is TGTCCCTGGACTGGGGGGTCTAACTATGGC.

This clone was counted many times. CDR3 DNA (partial): TGTGCCAGTAGTATCGGGCAGGGGGCGCGAAATGAG. This codes for CASSIGQGARNE. The whole CDR3 region reads CASSIGQGARNEQFF. This chain uses TRBV19 with TRBJ2-1, with 8 bases matching TRBD1. With the read ending 3 residues before the CDR3 end, the germline J gene is used to fill in that end. J was trimmed by 7 bases and V by 3 bases; bases with no gene match: 8. The CDR3 sequence is 15 residues long. In germline, CDR1 is LNHDA, CDR2 SQIVND (reference sequence).

This clone was detected many times. The read ends 3 residues early relative to the CDR3; the germline J gene fills the gap. The chain combines TRBV20-1 with TRBJ2-5, with a possible D match to TRBD1 (6 bases). CDR1 and CDR2 from the germline V gene are DFQATT and SNEGSKA (reference sequence). Trimming removed 3 bases from V and 5 bases from J, with 19 bases in between. The length of the CDR3 is 15 residues. The chain's CDR3 is CSARGAQGSFETQYF. The part of the CDR3 DNA that was read is TGCAGTGCTAGGGGGGCTCAAGGATCATTCGAGACC.

This clone was observed many times. The CDR3 is cut off 3 residues early in the read; its end comes from the germline J gene. The rearrangement uses TRBV5-4 and TRBJ2-7; 12 positions match TRBD1. Trimming cost V 4 bases and J 2 bases; bases outside gene matches: 4. The CDR3 covers 15 residues. Per germline, CDR1 SGHNT and CDR2 YYREEE (reference sequence). The DNA read from the CDR3 is TGTGCCAGCAGCATCGGGACAGGGGGCCCCTACGAG. Its translation: CASSIGTGGPYE. The CDR3 as a whole reads CASSIGTGGPYEQYF.

This clone was detected many times. The CDR3 end is not reached by the read, which stops 3 residues before it; the germline J gene fills it in. The J gene is TRBJ1-6, the V gene TRBV7-6; D remains unclear. V was shortened by 5 bases and J by 0 bases, with 14 bases between the two germline ends. Germline CDR1 and CDR2: SGHVS and FNYEAQ. This CDR3 spans 17 amino acids. The CDR3 bases that were read are TGTGCCAGCAGCCCGGTGTGGCGGGGCTCCTATAATTCACCC. This codes for CASSPVWRGSYNSP. The complete CDR3 protein is CASSPVWRGSYNSPLHF.

Concerning this clone: From the germline J gene comes the end of the CDR3, since the read stops 3 residues before it. The genes are TRBV5-1 and TRBJ1-2; 8 positions agree with TRBD1. Germline V gene data show CDR1 as SGHRS and CDR2 as YFSETQ. The CDR3 is 12 residues long. The covered CDR3 bases are TGCGCCAGCAGCCCACAGGGGGACTGC. Translation gives CASSPQGDC. The entire CDR3 protein is CASSPQGDCYTF.

Many counts were recorded for this clone. Read sequence stops 3 residues before the CDR3 end, and the germline J gene provides the missing end. This sequence joins TRBV6-2 or TRBV6-3 and TRBJ2-3; 9 positions match TRBD2. The germline CDR1 and CDR2 sequences are MNHEY and SVGEGT. Trimming cost V 2 bases and J 5 bases; bases outside gene matches: 8. The CDR3 has 16 residues. The CDR3 reads CASSYTRGGLRDTQYF. CDR3 DNA, as far as it was read: TGTGCCAGCAGTTACACGCGGGGGGGCCTGAGAGATACG.

This clone was picked up many times. The observed sequence ends 3 residues before the CDR3 terminus, with the missing tail filled in from the germline J gene. The chain carries TRBV30 and TRBJ1-5; a weak D match, TRBD1 (6 bases). The CDR3 covers 16 residues. The ends were cut back, 1 base at V and 2 bases at J, with 15 bases in the middle. Germline-derived CDR1 and CDR2 are GTSNPN and SVGIG (reference sequence). CDR3 sequence: CAWSGRGRGGNQPQHF. The sequenced CDR3 bases are TGTGCCTGGAGTGGAAGGGGCAGGGGCGGCAATCAGCCC.

There are a few counts of this clone. The read gets to within 3 residues of the CDR3 end, and the germline J gene fills in the rest. The V call is TRBV7-9, the J call TRBJ2-5; possible D gene TRBD1, 5 bases. The CDR3 spans 14 residues. Germline-derived CDR1 and CDR2 are SEHNR and FQNEAQ (reference sequence). The germline V and J ends were trimmed by 5 bases and 5 bases, with 15 bases remaining between them. CDR3 DNA (partial): TGTGCCAGCAGCCCCCCGAGTTGGGGCGAGACC. Residues: CASSPPSWGET. The whole CDR3 protein is CASSPPSWGETQYF.